This TCR beta chain came from a study of blood T cell repertoires in COVID-19. Study summary: Italy, Spain and the United States were the sources of the convalescent and acute COVID-19 samples. From T cells, B-cell-depleted T cells, or PBMCs came the material, which was cDNA or gDNA.

Per the authors' pipeline: Reference gene primer amplification yielded estimated nucleated cell counts. Produced via immunoSEQ multiplex PCR; TCRdb's table is partial and in-frame only. V, J and clone size derive from that table, while D and trimming were established from the DNA sequence. In the table there are 90,000 to 120,000 clones, 85% to 95% of which are singletons. The specimen sequenced was peripheral blood. The clonotype was recovered from a woman in her 30s with acute or convalescent COVID-19.

The CDR3: CASSQVGAGRGRSKLFF. The DNA for the CDR3 is TGTGCCAGCAGCCAAGTGGGGGCAGGCAGGGGGCGATCAAAACTGTTTTTT. The chain joins TRBV14 to TRBJ1-4; 8 nucleotides align to TRBD1. CDR3 length: 17 amino acids. J was trimmed by 10 bases and V by 1 base; bases with no gene match: 14. The germline V gene has CDR1 SGHDN and CDR2 FVKESK.